The 8 T cell receptor beta chains in this list originate from one sample, sequenced in a study of identical twins. In TCRdb, the 5' RACE reads were re-called with MiXCR into one record per CDR3 protein. In the table there are 200,000 to 250,000 distinct CDR3 sequences, around 6.9% of which are singletons. These data were also reused for a study on yellow fever vaccine responses in identical twins.

The sequencing input was memory (CD45RO+) T cells sorted from blood. Every receptor here comes from a woman aged 18-35 years in good health.

This clonotype was seen ten or more times. The V call is TRBV4-3, the J call TRBJ2-5, with D perhaps matching TRBD2 (7 bases). Germline V lookup: CDR1 LGHNA, CDR2 YSLEER. V gave up 4 bases and J gave up 9 bases, with 24 bases separating them. The CDR3 has 16 amino acids. CDR3 sequence (DNA): TGCGCCAGCAGCCTCCAACAGGGAGGGGAAGAGATGCCCCAGTACTTC. Its protein product is CASSLQQGGEEMPQYF.

This clonotype was seen more than once but under ten times. This chain uses TRBV25-1 with TRBJ2-1; no definite D call. CDR1 is MGHDK and CDR2 is SYGVNS in the germline V gene. The CDR3 spans 13 residues. With 6 bases removed from V and 9 bases from J, the gap between germline ends came to 15 bases. In DNA, the CDR3 is TGTGCCAGCAGCTCTTTCGACTTGCCTGAGCAGTTCTTC. Translated, it gives CASSSFDLPEQFF.

This clonotype came up a few times. V and J are TRBV5-1 and TRBJ2-2; tentatively, D is TRBD1 (6 bases). Germline V CDR1 and CDR2: SGHRS, YFSETQ. V shed 1 base and J shed 5 bases, with 15 bases lying between them. This CDR3 comprises 16 residues. The CDR3 DNA is TGCGCCAGCAGCTTGTGGGACCTTGGGACAACCGGGGAGCTGTTTTTT. Amino acid sequence: CASSLWDLGTTGELFF.

A few counts support this clonotype. The V and J genes are TRBV28 and TRBJ2-3, with unresolved D. This CDR3 spans 13 amino acids. Germline V gene data show CDR1 as MDHEN and CDR2 as SYDVKM. Trimming took 4 bases from V and 2 from J, leaving 7 bases between them. The DNA of the CDR3 is TGTGCCAGCAGTTCCACGAACACAGATACGCAGTATTTT. Its protein is CASSSTNTDTQYF.

V gene TRBV20-1 combines with J gene TRBJ1-2, with D unclear. V lost 4 bases and J lost 2, with 14 bases in between. The CDR3 is 14 residues long. From germline, CDR1 is DFQATT and CDR2 SNEGSKA (reference sequence). The chain's CDR3 is CSAKVAGGNYGYTF. Written as DNA, the CDR3 is TGCAGTGCTAAGGTGGCCGGAGGGAACTATGGCTACACCTTC.

This clonotype was observed at least ten times. This chain joins TRBV20-1 and TRBJ2-1; D is possibly TRBD2 (7 bases). Germline assignment: CDR1 DFQATT and CDR2 SNEGSKA (reference sequence). CDR3 length: 13 amino acids. Here the CDR3 reads CSLSGGFHNEQFF. The CDR3 nucleotides read TGCAGCCTATCGGGGGGCTTTCACAATGAGCAGTTCTTC.

This clonotype was detected a few times. V and J are TRBV21-1 and TRBJ2-7; the table's TRBD1 call for D was not verified on the DNA. TRBV21-1 is labeled a pseudogene. This CDR3 has 16 amino acids. CDR3 protein: CASSNNGTGRNYEQYF. CDR3 nucleotide sequence: TGTGCCAGCAGCAATAACGGAACAGGGCGAAACTACGAGCAGTACTTC.

CDR3 DNA sequence: TGTGCCACCTGCAAGGGCTTCGTGGGACAATCTAATTCACCCCTCCACTTT. Its protein is CATCKGFVGQSNSPLHF. The V and J genes are TRBV3-1 and TRBJ1-6; maybe TRBD1 (6 bases). This CDR3 region has 17 residues. Trimming stripped 10 bases from V and 6 bases from J, with 25 bases between. Germline CDR1 is LGHDT and CDR2 is YNNKEL (reference sequence).